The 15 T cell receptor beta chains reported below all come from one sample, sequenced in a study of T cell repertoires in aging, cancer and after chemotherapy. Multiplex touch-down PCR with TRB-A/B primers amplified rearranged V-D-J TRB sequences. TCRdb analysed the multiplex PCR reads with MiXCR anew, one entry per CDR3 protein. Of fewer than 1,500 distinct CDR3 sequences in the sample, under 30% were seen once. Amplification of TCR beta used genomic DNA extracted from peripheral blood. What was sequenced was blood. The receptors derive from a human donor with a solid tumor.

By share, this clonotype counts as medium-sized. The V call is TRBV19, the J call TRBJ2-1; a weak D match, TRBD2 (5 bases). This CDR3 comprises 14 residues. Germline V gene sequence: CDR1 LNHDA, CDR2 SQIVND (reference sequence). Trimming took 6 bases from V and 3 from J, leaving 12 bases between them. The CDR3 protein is CASSSSAGYNEQFF. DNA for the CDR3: TGTGCCAGTAGCTCCTCGGCGGGCTACAATGAGCAGTTCTTC.

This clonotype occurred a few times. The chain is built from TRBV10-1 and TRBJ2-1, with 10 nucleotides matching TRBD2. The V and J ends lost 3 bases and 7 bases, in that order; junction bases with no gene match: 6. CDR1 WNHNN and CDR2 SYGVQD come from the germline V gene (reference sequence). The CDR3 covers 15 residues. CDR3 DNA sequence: TGCGCCAGCAGTGATTTCAGCGGGGGGGCGAATGAGCAGTTCTTC. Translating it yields CASSDFSGGANEQFF.

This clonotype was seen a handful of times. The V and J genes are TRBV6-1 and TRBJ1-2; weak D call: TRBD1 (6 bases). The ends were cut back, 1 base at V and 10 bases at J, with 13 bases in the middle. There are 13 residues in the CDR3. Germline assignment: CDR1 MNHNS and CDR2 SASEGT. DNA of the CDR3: TGTGCCAGCAGTGAAGGGGCAGGGGAGGTCTACACCTTC. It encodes CASSEGAGEVYTF.

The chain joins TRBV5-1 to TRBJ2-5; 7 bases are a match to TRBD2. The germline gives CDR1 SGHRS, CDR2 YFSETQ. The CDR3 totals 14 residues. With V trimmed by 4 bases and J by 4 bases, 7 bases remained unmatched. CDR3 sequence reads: CASSGGDFRETQYF. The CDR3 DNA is TGCGCCAGCAGCGGGGGGGATTTCCGAGAGACCCAGTACTTC.

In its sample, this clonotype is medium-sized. CDR3 amino acids: CASSLEVRRSSGNTIYF. The CDR3, as DNA: TGTGCCAGCAGCTTGGAGGTCCGGAGGAGCTCTGGAAACACCATATATTTT. The gene calls are TRBV5-5 and TRBJ1-3; D remains ambiguous. Germline values: CDR1 SGHKS, CDR2 YYEKEE (reference sequence). V was cut by 0 bases and J by 0 bases, with 13 bases left in between. The CDR3 spans 17 residues.

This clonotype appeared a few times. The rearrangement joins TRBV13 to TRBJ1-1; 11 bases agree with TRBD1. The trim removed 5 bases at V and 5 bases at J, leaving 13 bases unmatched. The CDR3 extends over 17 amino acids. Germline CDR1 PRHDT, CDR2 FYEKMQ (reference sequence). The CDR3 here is CASSRRTGGFHGTEAFF. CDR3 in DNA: TGTGCCAGCAGCCGTCGGACAGGGGGCTTTCATGGGACTGAAGCTTTCTTT.

This CDR3 reads CASGLGTSLYNEQFF. For the CDR3, the DNA is TGTGCTAGTGGTTTGGGGACTAGCCTTTACAATGAGCAGTTCTTC. The chain has TRBV12-5 and TRBJ2-1; 8 bases fit TRBD2. The V gene's germline CDR1 is LGHNT and CDR2 FRNRAP. This CDR3 is 15 amino acids long. Trimming cost V 1 base and J 4 bases; bases outside gene matches: 3.

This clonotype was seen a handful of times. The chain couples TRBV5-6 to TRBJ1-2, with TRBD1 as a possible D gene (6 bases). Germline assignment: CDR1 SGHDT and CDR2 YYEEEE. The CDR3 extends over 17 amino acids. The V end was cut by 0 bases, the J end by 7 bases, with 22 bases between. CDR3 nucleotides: TGTGCCAGCAGCTTGGTAGTCCGGACGGGGGGCAGAAGTGGCTACACCTTC. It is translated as CASSLVVRTGGRSGYTF.

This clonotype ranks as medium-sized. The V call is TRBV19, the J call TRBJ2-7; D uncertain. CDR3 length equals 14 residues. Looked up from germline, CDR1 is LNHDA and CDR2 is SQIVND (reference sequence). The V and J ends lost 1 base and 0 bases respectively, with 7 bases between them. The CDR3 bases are TGTGCCAGTAGTATAGCGGTCACCTCCTACGAGCAGTACTTC. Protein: CASSIAVTSYEQYF.

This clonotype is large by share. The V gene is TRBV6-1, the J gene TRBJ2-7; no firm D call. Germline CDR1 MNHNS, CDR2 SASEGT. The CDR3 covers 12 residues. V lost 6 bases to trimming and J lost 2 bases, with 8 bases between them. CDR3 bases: TGTGCCAGCAGGGGCAGCCCCTACGAGCAGTACTTC. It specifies CASRGSPYEQYF.

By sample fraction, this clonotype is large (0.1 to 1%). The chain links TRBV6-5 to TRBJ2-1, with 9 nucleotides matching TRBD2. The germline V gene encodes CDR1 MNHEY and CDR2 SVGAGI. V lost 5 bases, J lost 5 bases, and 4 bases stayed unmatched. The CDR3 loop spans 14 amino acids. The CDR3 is CASSKSGRNNEQFF. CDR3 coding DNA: TGTGCCAGCAGTAAGAGCGGGAGGAACAATGAGCAGTTCTTC.

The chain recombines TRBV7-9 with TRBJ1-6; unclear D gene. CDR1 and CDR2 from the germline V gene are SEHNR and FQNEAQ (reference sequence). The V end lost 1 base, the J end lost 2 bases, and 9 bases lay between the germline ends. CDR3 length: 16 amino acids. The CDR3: CASSLGRGAYNSPLHF. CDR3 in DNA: TGTGCCAGCAGCTTAGGCCGGGGAGCCTATAATTCACCCCTCCACTTT.

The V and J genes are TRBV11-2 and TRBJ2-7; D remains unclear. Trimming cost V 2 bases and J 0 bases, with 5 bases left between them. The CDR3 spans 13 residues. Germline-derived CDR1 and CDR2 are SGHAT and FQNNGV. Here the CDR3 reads CASSLTASYEQYF. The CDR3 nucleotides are TGTGCCAGCAGCTTAACAGCCTCCTACGAGCAGTACTTC.

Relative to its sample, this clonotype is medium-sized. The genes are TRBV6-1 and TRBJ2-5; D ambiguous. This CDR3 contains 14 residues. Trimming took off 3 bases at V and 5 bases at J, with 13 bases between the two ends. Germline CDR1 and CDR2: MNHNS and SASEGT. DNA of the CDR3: TGTGCCAGCAGTGAGTTAAGATCGTCCGAGACCCAGTACTTC. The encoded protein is CASSELRSSETQYF.

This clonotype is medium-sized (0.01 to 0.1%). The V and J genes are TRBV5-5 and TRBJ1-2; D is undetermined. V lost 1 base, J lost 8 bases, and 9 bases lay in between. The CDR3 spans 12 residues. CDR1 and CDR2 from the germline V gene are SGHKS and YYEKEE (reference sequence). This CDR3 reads CASSLTLNGYTF. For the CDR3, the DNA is TGTGCCAGCAGCTTGACCCTTAACGGCTACACCTTC.